These 27 T cell receptor beta chains originate from one sample sequenced in a study of T cell clonotyping in hematopoietic cell transplantation. The time point here: recipient sample about 28 days before transplant, after cytoreduction. Profiling relied on immunoSEQ multiplex PCR, and the TCRdb table lists in-frame clones only, not all of them. The table lists 75,000 to 95,000 clones, almost 97% of them singletons. The starting material was peripheral blood mononuclear cells, obtained before stem cell transplant. The receptor set was obtained from a woman aged 45-59 years with acute myeloid leukemia. Some clones in this sample may be carry-over from other donors' samples.

This sequence joins TRBV19 and TRBJ2-3, with D tentatively TRBD2 (6 bases). Germline V lookup: CDR1 LNHDA, CDR2 SQIVND (reference sequence). The V gene lost 0 bases and the J gene lost 4 bases, with 17 bases spanning the gap. The CDR3 has 17 amino acids. DNA of the CDR3: TGTGCCAGTAGTATAGATCTTGGGGGAGGTACATCAGATACGCAGTATTTT. It encodes CASSIDLGGGTSDTQYF.

The CDR3, as DNA: TGTGCCAGCAGCCAGAACTACTATGGCTACACCTTC. This codes for CASSQNYYGYTF. This chain links TRBV6-5 with TRBJ1-2; D gene ambiguous. V lost 6 bases and J lost 3, with 8 bases in between. The CDR3 runs 12 residues. Germline values: CDR1 MNHEY, CDR2 SVGAGI.

This clone is a singleton in its sample. This chain links TRBV2 with TRBJ1-5; D may be TRBD1 (6 bases). V lost 0 bases and J 4 bases, leaving 16 bases between the germline ends. CDR1 is SNHLY and CDR2 is FYNNEI in the germline V gene. CDR3 length: 17 amino acids. The CDR3 protein is CASSEARRPGQNQPQHF. The DNA of the CDR3 is TGTGCCAGCAGTGAAGCGCGAAGGCCTGGACAGAATCAGCCCCAGCATTTT.

This chain links TRBV11-1 with TRBJ2-2; 10 bases are shared with TRBD1. CDR1 is SGHAT and CDR2 is FQDESV in the germline V gene (reference sequence). The V segment lost 5 bases and the J segment 4 bases; nucleotides outside the gene matches: 4. CDR3 length: 15 residues. CDR3 sequence (DNA): TGTGCCAGCAGCCCGGGACAGGGGCCCACCGGGGAGCTGTTTTTT. Its protein is CASSPGQGPTGELFF.

The rearrangement uses TRBV28 and TRBJ2-1, with D perhaps assigned TRBD1 or TRBD2 (5 bases each). The V end lost 5 bases, the J end lost 6 bases, and 17 bases lay between the germline ends. CDR1 is MDHEN, CDR2 SYDVKM, per germline. The CDR3 is 15 residues long. This CDR3 reads CASSRTPGPGNEQFF. The CDR3, as DNA: TGTGCCAGCAGTCGGACCCCGGGACCGGGCAATGAGCAGTTCTTC.

This chain uses TRBV5-4 with TRBJ2-5; D remains ambiguous. Germline V CDR1 and CDR2: SGHNT, YYREEE (reference sequence). The CDR3 extends over 13 amino acids. Trimming left V 0 bases short and J 7 bases short, with 10 bases between. The CDR3 sequence: CASSLEGLWTQYF. The CDR3 DNA reads as TGTGCCAGCAGCTTGGAAGGGCTTTGGACCCAGTACTTC.

The rearrangement uses TRBV7-8 and TRBJ2-7, with D perhaps given as TRBD1 or TRBD2 (5 bases each). CDR3 length: 15 amino acids. The germline V gene encodes CDR1 SGHVS and CDR2 FQNEAQ. Trimming removed 3 bases from V and 2 bases from J, with 14 bases in between. CDR3 bases: TGTGCCAGCAGCTTCGGGGCGACAGTTACCTACGAGCAGTACTTC. Amino acids: CASSFGATVTYEQYF.

The genes are TRBV19 and TRBJ1-1; 8 bases are a match to TRBD1. Germline CDR1 LNHDA, CDR2 SQIVND (reference sequence). V gave up 4 bases and J gave up 6 bases; unmatched junction bases: 1. This CDR3 comprises 12 residues. The CDR3 protein is CASSTGGPEAFF. DNA for the CDR3: TGTGCCAGTAGTACAGGGGGCCCTGAAGCTTTCTTT.

This chain connects TRBV2 to TRBJ2-3; D may be TRBD2 (7 bases). Germline V gene lookup returns CDR1 SNHLY and CDR2 FYNNEI. Trimming removed 5 bases from V and 4 bases from J, with 16 bases in between. The CDR3 contains 15 residues. CDR3 sequence: CASSRGGLGADTQYF. DNA of the CDR3: TGTGCCAGCAGTCGCGGGGGCCTAGGGGCAGATACGCAGTATTTT.

The chain carries TRBV27 and TRBJ1-2, with 9 bases aligning to TRBD1. The germline V gene has CDR1 MNHEY and CDR2 SMNVEV (reference sequence). The V gene end was trimmed by 5 bases and the J gene end by 4 bases; junction bases not matched to a gene: 8. The CDR3 length is 15 residues. CDR3 nucleotide sequence: TGTGCCAGCAGTCCAGGGACAGGGATGGCCTATGGCTACACCTTC. Residues: CASSPGTGMAYGYTF.

The chain uses TRBV29-1 and TRBJ2-2, with D possibly matching TRBD1 (6 bases). Germline-derived CDR1 and CDR2 are SQVTM and ANQGSEA. Deletions cut 5 bases from V and 6 bases from J, with 7 bases between. This CDR3 comprises 11 residues. This chain's CDR3 is CSVSGAGELFF. The CDR3 DNA reads as TGCAGCGTTTCAGGGGCCGGGGAGCTGTTTTTT.

V is TRBV6-1 and J is TRBJ2-5, with D unclear. Germline V gene data show CDR1 as MNHNS and CDR2 as SASEGT. The CDR3 has 10 residues. Trimming took off 3 bases at V and 6 bases at J, with 2 bases between the two ends. The CDR3 reads CASSDKTQYF. The CDR3 DNA is TGTGCCAGCAGTGACAAGACCCAGTACTTC.

In regard to this clone: The same CDR3 can be traced to other DNA sequences in this sample. This chain uses TRBV19 with TRBJ1-1; 11 nucleotides line up with TRBD1. J was trimmed by 4 bases and V by 5 bases; bases with no gene match: 3. Germline V lookup: CDR1 LNHDA, CDR2 SQIVND (reference sequence). The length of the CDR3 is 14 residues. CDR3 bases: TGTGCCAGTAGTTTGGGACAGGGGGGCACTGAAGCTTTCTTT. Its translation: CASSLGQGGTEAFF.

This CDR3 is CASSVEQDVGRLHF. For the CDR3, the DNA is TGCGCCAGCAGCGTGGAACAGGACGTCGGACGCCTCCACTTT. V gene TRBV5-1 combines with J gene TRBJ1-6, with D possibly TRBD1 on 5 matching bases. The CDR3 runs 14 residues. V lost 4 bases and J lost 15, with 20 bases in between. Germline lookup yields CDR1 SGHRS and CDR2 YFSETQ.

The rearrangement links TRBV7-2 to TRBJ2-5; 16 bases match TRBD2. Germline trimming cut 4 bases from V and 9 bases from J; bases unmatched to any gene: 11. Germline CDR1 and CDR2: SGHTA and FQGNSA. This CDR3 region has 17 residues. The CDR3 region is CASSSPGLAGGLMAQYF. CDR3 coding DNA: TGTGCCAGCAGCTCCCCGGGACTAGCGGGGGGGTTAATGGCCCAGTACTTC.

The rearrangement links TRBV2 to TRBJ2-1, with TRBD2 matching over 10 bases. From germline, CDR1 is SNHLY and CDR2 FYNNEI. After removal of 11 bases from V and 5 bases from J, the junction contained 9 bases not matched to a gene. The CDR3 has 14 amino acids. CDR3 protein: CAGQRTSGNNEQFF. CDR3 in DNA: TGTGCCGGCCAAAGGACTAGCGGAAACAATGAGCAGTTCTTC.

J is TRBJ1-1 and V is TRBV4-1; maybe TRBD1 (6 bases). This CDR3 spans 16 amino acids. With 4 bases removed from V and 0 bases from J, the gap between germline ends came to 15 bases. Per germline, CDR1 MGHRA and CDR2 YSYEKL. CDR3 sequence (DNA): TGCGCCAGCAGCCGAAAAACGGACAGAGTGAACACTGAAGCTTTCTTT. Translation gives CASSRKTDRVNTEAFF.

The chain is built from TRBV14 and TRBJ1-2, with D possibly being TRBD1 (5 bases). The CDR3 length is 16 residues. Germline assignment: CDR1 SGHDN and CDR2 FVKESK. Trimming stripped 0 bases from V and 5 bases from J, with 16 bases between. The CDR3 is CASSQDRVVTAYGYTF. In DNA form, the CDR3 reads TGTGCCAGCAGCCAAGATCGGGTCGTGACAGCTTATGGCTACACCTTC.

The chain links TRBV29-1 to TRBJ2-7; a weak D match, TRBD1 (6 bases). Germline CDR1 SQVTM, CDR2 ANQGSEA. Between the trimmed V and J ends, which lost 4 bases and 1 base, there was a span of 23 bases. CDR3 length equals 17 residues. The CDR3 DNA reads TGCAGCGTTGCCAAGAGCATGGGACAAATTGGATCCTACGAGCAGTACTTC. Translated: CSVAKSMGQIGSYEQYF.

J is TRBJ1-5 and V is TRBV6-5; 11 bases map to TRBD1. Germline CDR1 MNHEY, CDR2 SVGAGI. This CDR3 has 15 amino acids. Trimming at V came to 6 bases and at J to 6 bases, leaving 7 bases not matched to a gene. The CDR3 protein is CASRQGTGGIQPQHF. CDR3 sequence (DNA): TGTGCCAGCAGACAAGGGACAGGGGGTATTCAGCCCCAGCATTTT.

This chain links TRBV7-8 with TRBJ2-1; no firm D call. There are 11 residues in the CDR3. Trimming shortened V by 2 bases and J by 8 bases, and 4 bases separated the two germline ends. The germline gives CDR1 SGHVS, CDR2 FQNEAQ. In nucleotides, the CDR3 is TGTGCCAGCAGCTTATTAGATGAGCAGTTCTTC. It translates to CASSLLDEQFF.

The gene calls are TRBV28 and TRBJ1-5; the D gene is possibly TRBD1 (6 bases). Germline V gives CDR1 MDHEN, CDR2 SYDVKM. The CDR3 contains 14 residues. Trimming stripped 8 bases from V and 1 base from J, with 12 bases between. CDR3 bases: TGTGCCAGCGCCCGAGGGGGAAGCAATCAGCCCCAGCATTTT. The encoded protein is CASARGGSNQPQHF.

A remark on this clone: The same CDR3 arises from other DNA sequences in this sample as well. The chain employs TRBV7-2 and TRBJ2-7; 11 nucleotides match TRBD2. The CDR3 is 15 amino acids. Germline-derived CDR1 and CDR2 are SGHTA and FQGNSA. Trimming removed 1 base from V and 2 bases from J; junction bases left unmatched: 1. Here the CDR3 DNA reads TGTGCCAGCAGCTTAGGTAGCGGGGGGGCCTACGAGCAGTACTTC. Translated, it gives CASSLGSGGAYEQYF.

V and J are TRBV5-4 and TRBJ2-3; the match to TRBD2 covers 7 bases. The CDR3 has 15 residues. Germline assignment: CDR1 SGHNT and CDR2 YYREEE (reference sequence). Trimming removed 1 base from V and 4 bases from J; junction bases left unmatched: 6. The CDR3 loop reads CASSLRTSTSDTQYF. CDR3 sequence (DNA): TGTGCCAGCAGCTTGAGGACTAGTACCTCAGATACGCAGTATTTT.

This chain links TRBV2 with TRBJ1-3; perhaps TRBD1 as D (5 bases). This CDR3 has 13 residues. Trimming took off 2 bases at V and 12 bases at J, with 14 bases between the two ends. CDR1 and CDR2 from the germline V gene are SNHLY and FYNNEI. This CDR3 reads CASSERGLAFIYF. CDR3 DNA sequence: TGTGCCAGCAGTGAAAGGGGCTTGGCCTTCATATATTTT. Full variable domain (remainder filled in from reference TRBV2 and TRBJ1-3): EPEVTQTPSHQVTQMGQEVILRCVPISNHLYFYWYRQILGQKVEFLVSFYNNEISEKSEIFDDQFSVERPDGSNFTLKIRSTKLEDSAMYFCASSERGLAFIYFGEGSWLTVV.

The J gene is TRBJ2-5, the V gene TRBV19; no reliable D call. Trimming removed 5 bases at V and 2 bases at J, with 6 bases between. The CDR3 totals 12 residues. Germline loops: CDR1 LNHDA, CDR2 SQIVND (reference sequence). CDR3 sequence reads: CASSYAQETQYF. CDR3 in DNA: TGTGCCAGTAGTTACGCACAAGAGACCCAGTACTTC. The full variable domain, completed using reference TRBV19 and TRBJ2-5, is DGGITQSPKYLFRKEGQNVTLSCEQNLNHDAMYWYRQDPGQGLRLIYYSQIVNDFQKGDIAEGYSVSREKKESFPLTVTSAQKNPTAFYLCASSYAQETQYFGPGTRLLVL.

The gene calls are TRBV19 and TRBJ2-7; 8 nucleotides agree with TRBD1. This CDR3 spans 15 amino acids. CDR1 LNHDA and CDR2 SQIVND come from the germline V gene (reference sequence). The trim removed 4 bases at V and 7 bases at J, leaving 12 bases unmatched. The CDR3 sequence is CASSSSGTGSGEQYF. The CDR3 region has the DNA TGTGCCAGTAGTAGCTCCGGGACAGGTTCGGGGGAGCAGTACTTC.